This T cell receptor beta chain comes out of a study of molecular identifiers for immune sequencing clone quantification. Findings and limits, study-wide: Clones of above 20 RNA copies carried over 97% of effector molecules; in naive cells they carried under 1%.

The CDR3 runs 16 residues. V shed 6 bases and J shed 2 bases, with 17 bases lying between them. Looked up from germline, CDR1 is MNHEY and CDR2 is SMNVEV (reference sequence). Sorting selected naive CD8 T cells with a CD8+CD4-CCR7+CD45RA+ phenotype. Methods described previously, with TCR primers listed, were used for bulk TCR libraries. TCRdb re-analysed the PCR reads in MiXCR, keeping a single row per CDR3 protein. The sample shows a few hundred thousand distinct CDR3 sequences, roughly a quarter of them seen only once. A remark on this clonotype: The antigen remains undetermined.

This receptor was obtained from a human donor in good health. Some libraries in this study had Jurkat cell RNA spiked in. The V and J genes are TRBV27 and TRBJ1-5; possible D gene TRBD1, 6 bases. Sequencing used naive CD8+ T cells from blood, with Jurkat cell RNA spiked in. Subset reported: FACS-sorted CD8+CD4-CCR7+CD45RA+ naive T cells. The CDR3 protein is CASSQMGGGGNQPQHF. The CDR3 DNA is TGTGCCAGCAGCCAGATGGGGGGCGGGGGCAATCAGCCCCAGCATTTT.